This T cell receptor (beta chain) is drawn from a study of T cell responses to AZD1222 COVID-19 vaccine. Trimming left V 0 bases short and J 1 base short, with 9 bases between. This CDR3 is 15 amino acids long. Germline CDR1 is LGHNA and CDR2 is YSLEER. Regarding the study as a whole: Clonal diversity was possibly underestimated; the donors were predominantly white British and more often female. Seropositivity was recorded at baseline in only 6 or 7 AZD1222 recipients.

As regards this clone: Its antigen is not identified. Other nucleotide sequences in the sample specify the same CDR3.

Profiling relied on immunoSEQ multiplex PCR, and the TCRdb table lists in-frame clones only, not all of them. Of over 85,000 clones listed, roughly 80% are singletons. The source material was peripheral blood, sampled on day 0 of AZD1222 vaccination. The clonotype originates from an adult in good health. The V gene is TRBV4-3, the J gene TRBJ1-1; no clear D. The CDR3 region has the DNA TGCGCCAGCAGCCAAGATTCAGCGGGGAACACTGAAGCTTTCTTT. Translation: CASSQDSAGNTEAFF.